A selection of T cell receptor beta chains follows, all from one sample in a study of T cells in Graves' hyperthyroidism and ophthalmopathy. One entry per CDR3 protein results from TCRdb running MiXCR on the multiplex PCR reads. Among hundreds of thousands of distinct CDR3 sequences listed, 45% were seen once. Sequencing input: peripheral blood or thyroid tissue (not recorded which). All receptors come from an adult man with Graves' disease, either hyperthyroidism or ophthalmopathy (not recorded which). Both conserved end residues are part of each CDR3. Each record gives: J gene, D gene, V gene, clone size, CDR3 protein, CDR3 DNA. A D gene is named only where the DNA matches it firmly. A clone size is listed for some rows: how often the clone was seen (once, few, many), or a class if it is expanded.

TRBJ2-5	TRBD1	TRBV2	few	CASSYTPDRAEETQYF	TGTGCCAGCAGTTACACCCCAGACAGGGCCGAAGAGACCCAGTACTTC
TRBJ2-5	TRBD2	TRBV7-3	few	CASSLDFWASGNQETQYF	TGTGCCAGCAGCTTAGATTTCTGGGCTAGCGGAAACCAAGAGACCCAGTACTTC
TRBJ2-7	.	TRBV7-9	many	CASSLREAYEQYF	TGTGCCAGCAGCTTAAGGGAGGCCTACGAGCAGTACTTC
TRBJ1-5	TRBD1	TRBV29-1	.	CSAQGEADQPQHF	TGCAGCGCCCAGGGGGAGGCTGATCAGCCCCAGCATTTT
TRBJ1-5	.	TRBV10-3	.	CAISGPEHQPQHF	TGTGCCATCAGTGGGCCAGAACATCAGCCCCAGCATTTT
TRBJ1-3	.	TRBV24-1	many	CATSDRQGNTIYF	TGTGCCACCAGTGATCGACAGGGAAACACCATATATTTT
TRBJ2-2	.	TRBV5-1	.	CASSPAQRGTGELFF	TGCGCCAGCAGCCCTGCACAGAGAGGGACCGGGGAGCTGTTTTTT
TRBJ1-3	.	TRBV7-8	many	CASSLGNSGNTIYF	TGTGCCAGCAGCTTAGGTAACTCTGGAAACACCATATATTTT
TRBJ2-7	TRBD2	TRBV7-2	.	CASSPRRGGYEQYF	TGTGCCAGCAGCCCCCGCCGGGGGGGATACGAGCAGTACTTC
TRBJ2-7	TRBD1	TRBV7-8	few	CARDPRTGPYEQYF	TGTGCTAGAGATCCTCGGACAGGGCCCTACGAGCAGTACTTC
TRBJ2-6	.	TRBV19	.	CASSILGTGSGANVLTF	TGTGCCAGTAGTATATTGGGGACGGGCTCTGGGGCCAACGTCCTGACTTTC
TRBJ1-1	TRBD1	TRBV7-9	.	CASSSHDLQGAFF	TGTGCCAGCAGCTCGCACGACCTACAGGGGGCTTTCTTT
TRBJ1-1	TRBD1	TRBV15	.	CASSKDRGLNTEAFF	TGTGCCAGCAGCAAGGACAGGGGGTTGAACACTGAAGCTTTCTTT
TRBJ1-1	.	TRBV7-8	many	CASSLAGARITNTEAFF	TGTGCCAGCAGCTTAGCCGGGGCTAGGATAACGAACACTGAAGCTTTCTTT
TRBJ2-7	TRBD2	TRBV20-1	.	CSAPQLAGVEQYF	TGCAGTGCCCCCCAACTAGCGGGGGTCGAGCAGTACTTC
TRBJ1-5	TRBD1	TRBV7-2	many	CASSSDRGGQPQHF	TGTGCCAGCAGCTCGGACAGGGGCGGTCAGCCCCAGCATTTT
TRBJ1-3	TRBD1	TRBV11-1	.	CASSASRQGPSGNTIYF	TGTGCCAGCAGTGCTAGTAGACAGGGCCCCTCTGGAAACACCATATATTTT
TRBJ2-2	.	TRBV15	.	CATSREGELFF	TGTGCCACCAGTCGTGAAGGGGAACTGTTTTTT
TRBJ1-4	TRBD1	TRBV7-9	.	CASSSHGTGASNEKLFF	TGTGCCAGCAGCTCACACGGGACAGGGGCATCAAATGAAAAACTGTTTTTT
TRBJ1-5	.	TRBV20-1	.	CSTRDEGRGAFQPQHF	TGCAGTACTAGAGATGAGGGCAGGGGAGCGTTTCAGCCCCAGCATTTT
TRBJ1-5	.	TRBV7-8	few	CASSLDPDPNQPQHF	TGTGCCAGCAGCTTGGATCCGGATCCTAATCAGCCCCAGCATTTT
TRBJ1-4	.	TRBV12-3/TRBV12-4	many	CASSFSQKLFF	TGTGCCAGCAGTTTTTCCCAAAAACTGTTTTTT
TRBJ1-2	.	TRBV2	few	CASSVNMNNYGYTF	TGTGCCAGCAGTGTCAACATGAACAACTATGGCTACACCTTC
TRBJ1-1	.	TRBV20-1	.	CSARTGALAEAFF	TGCAGTGCTAGAACGGGGGCACTGGCTGAAGCTTTCTTT
TRBJ1-5	.	TRBV5-1	many	CASSLQGYRNQPQHF	TGCGCCAGCAGCTTGCAAGGGTATCGCAATCAGCCCCAGCATTTT
TRBJ1-1	.	TRBV6-5	.	CATHLGITEAFF	TGTGCCACCCATTTAGGAATCACTGAAGCTTTCTTT
TRBJ2-7	TRBD1	TRBV29-1	.	CSVRQGGTFNEQYF	TGCAGCGTTCGACAGGGGGGGACGTTCAACGAGCAGTACTTC
TRBJ1-1	.	TRBV25-1	.	CASSLQPLNTEAFF	TGTGCCAGCAGTTTACAGCCTTTGAACACTGAAGCTTTCTTT
TRBJ2-6	.	TRBV7-6	.	CASSLGRGGTGANVLTF	TGTGCCAGCAGCTTAGGCAGGGGGGGTACTGGGGCCAACGTCCTGACTTTC
TRBJ1-2	.	TRBV20-1	many	CSAAVKVGTEAF	TGCAGTGCCGCAGTCAAAGTAGGGACCGAGGCCTTC
TRBJ1-6	.	TRBV2	.	CASSEMGGLDSPLHF	TGTGCCAGCAGTGAGATGGGGGGACTCGATTCACCCCTCCACTTT
TRBJ1-2	.	TRBV2	many	CASSEERDDGYTF	TGTGCCAGCAGTGAAGAAAGGGATGATGGCTACACCTTC
TRBJ1-2	.	TRBV20-1	.	CSAKTAAGNTF	TGCAGTGCCAAGACGGCCGCGGGAAACACCTTC